These T cell receptor beta chains were read from a single sample in a study of Graves' ophthalmopathy and Graves' hyperthyroidism. TCRdb used MiXCR to reprocess the multiplex PCR reads, holding one entry per CDR3 protein. The sample has about 240,000 distinct CDR3 sequences, about 46% seen once. Sequenced material: peripheral blood. The receptors originated from an adult man with Graves' ophthalmopathy. The CDR3 runs from the conserved cysteine through the conserved F or W. Each record gives: V gene, J gene, clone size, D gene, CDR3 protein, CDR3 DNA. The D gene is left open where the match is weak. Some rows mark clone size as missing; the rest say once, few, many or name a class of expanded clone.

V: TRBV7-9
J: TRBJ2-2
size: .
D: TRBD2
CDR3: CASSQTSGGLRGTGELFF
DNA: TGTGCCAGCAGCCAGACTAGCGGGGGGCTACGAGGCACCGGGGAGCTGTTTTTT

V: TRBV25-1
J: TRBJ2-2
size: .
D: .
CDR3: CASSESSYVLGKQGELFF
DNA: TGTGCCAGCAGTGAATCGAGTTACGTTTTAGGGAAACAAGGGGAGCTGTTTTTT

V: TRBV20-1
J: TRBJ1-1
size: .
D: .
CDR3: CSAPGHQNTEAFF
DNA: TGCAGTGCTCCCGGACACCAGAACACTGAAGCTTTCTTT

V: TRBV28
J: TRBJ2-5
size: .
D: .
CDR3: CASSFGFGAETQYF
DNA: TGTGCCAGCAGTTTCGGGTTTGGGGCGGAGACCCAGTACTTC

V: TRBV10-3
J: TRBJ1-1
size: many
D: TRBD1
CDR3: CAIWDRVNTEAFF
DNA: TGTGCCATATGGGACAGGGTGAACACTGAAGCTTTCTTT

V: TRBV24-1
J: TRBJ1-5
size: .
D: .
CDR3: CASSASDRQPQHF
DNA: TGTGCCAGCAGTGCGTCGGACCGACAGCCCCAGCATTTT

V: TRBV19
J: TRBJ2-7
size: .
D: .
CDR3: CASSLGGLGQYF
DNA: TGTGCCAGCAGCCTGGGGGGGCTAGGGCAGTACTTC

V: TRBV7-8
J: TRBJ2-7
size: .
D: .
CDR3: CASSPNRADYGQYF
DNA: TGTGCCAGCAGCCCAAACCGGGCCGACTACGGGCAGTACTTC

V: TRBV29-1
J: TRBJ1-1
size: .
D: .
CDR3: CSAATAMNTEAFF
DNA: TGCAGCGCTGCGACAGCGATGAACACTGAAGCTTTCTTT

V: TRBV2
J: TRBJ2-2
size: few
D: .
CDR3: CASRRAAYGNTGELFF
DNA: TGTGCCAGCCGGCGGGCGGCATATGGGAACACCGGGGAGCTGTTTTTT

V: TRBV7-3
J: TRBJ2-5
size: few
D: TRBD2
CDR3: CASSPSGAKTQYF
DNA: TGTGCCAGCAGTCCAAGCGGGGCAAAGACCCAGTACTTC

V: TRBV7-9
J: TRBJ1-2
size: .
D: .
CDR3: CASSPPSGGRNYGYTF
DNA: TGTGCCAGCAGCCCTCCCTCGGGGGGCCGAAACTATGGCTACACCTTC

V: TRBV7-2
J: TRBJ1-1
size: many
D: .
CDR3: CASTNYLPNTEAFF
DNA: TGTGCCAGCACCAATTATCTCCCGAACACTGAAGCTTTCTTT

V: TRBV20-1
J: TRBJ2-7
size: .
D: TRBD1
CDR3: CSARRDSSYEQYF
DNA: TGCAGTGCCAGACGGGACAGCTCCTACGAGCAGTACTTC

V: TRBV7-6
J: TRBJ2-7
size: many
D: .
CDR3: CASSLGETYEQYF
DNA: TGTGCCAGCAGCTTGGGGGAAACCTACGAGCAGTACTTC

V: TRBV10-2
J: TRBJ1-6
size: .
D: .
CDR3: CASSESGSTGSPLHF
DNA: TGCGCCAGCAGTGAATCGGGTTCAACGGGGTCACCCCTCCACTTT

V: TRBV20-1
J: TRBJ2-5
size: few
D: .
CDR3: CSARDKEETQYF
DNA: TGCAGTGCTAGAGACAAGGAAGAGACCCAGTACTTC

V: TRBV12-3/TRBV12-4
J: TRBJ2-5
size: few
D: TRBD1
CDR3: CASSFGTGLETQYF
DNA: TGTGCCAGCAGTTTCGGGACAGGGTTGGAGACCCAGTACTTC

V: TRBV20-1
J: TRBJ2-7
size: .
D: .
CDR3: CSARDPAASSYEQYF
DNA: TGCAGTGCTAGAGATCCGGCCGCGAGCTCCTACGAGCAGTACTTC

V: TRBV10-2
J: TRBJ1-2
size: .
D: TRBD1
CDR3: CASYGQGYGYTF
DNA: TGCGCCAGCTACGGACAGGGCTATGGCTACACCTTC

V: TRBV9
J: TRBJ1-2
size: few
D: .
CDR3: CASSASPNDGYTF
DNA: TGTGCCAGCAGCGCGAGTCCTAACGATGGCTACACCTTC

V: TRBV24-1
J: TRBJ1-4
size: .
D: TRBD1
CDR3: CATSGPQGDEKLFF
DNA: TGTGCCACCAGTGGACCTCAGGGGGACGAAAAACTGTTTTTT

V: TRBV5-1
J: TRBJ1-1
size: many
D: TRBD1
CDR3: CASSFQTGDTEAFF
DNA: TGCGCCAGCAGCTTTCAGACAGGGGACACTGAAGCTTTCTTT

V: TRBV10-3
J: TRBJ2-7
size: .
D: TRBD1
CDR3: CASSESGQGTYEQYF
DNA: TGTGCCAGCAGTGAATCGGGACAGGGTACCTACGAGCAGTACTTC

V: TRBV24-1
J: TRBJ1-2
size: many
D: .
CDR3: CATSDSAGSGYTF
DNA: TGTGCCACCAGTGATTCGGCGGGGTCTGGCTACACCTTC

V: TRBV11-2
J: TRBJ2-2
size: .
D: TRBD2
CDR3: CASSDPSSGGDTGELFF
DNA: TGTGCCAGCAGCGACCCTAGTAGCGGGGGGGACACCGGGGAGCTGTTTTTT

V: TRBV29-1
J: TRBJ1-6
size: .
D: .
CDR3: CSVVRAYNSPLHF
DNA: TGCAGCGTTGTAAGGGCCTATAATTCACCCCTCCACTTT

V: TRBV7-2
J: TRBJ2-5
size: .
D: .
CDR3: CASSLKLTGSETQYF
DNA: TGCGCCAGCAGCCTGAAGCTGACGGGGTCAGAGACCCAGTACTTC